The 10 T cell receptor beta chains in this list originate from one sample, sequenced in a study of regulatory T cells in long-lasting Graves disease. Arm-PCR with iRepertoire HTBI primers amplified the CDR3 regions for these TCR beta libraries. TCRdb itself ran the multiplex PCR reads through MiXCR, one entry per CDR3 protein. The data show about 660,000 distinct CDR3 sequences, with roughly 30% seen just once and around 40% held by the top ten. The time point denotes: persistent/refractory GD, antithyroid drugs over 5 years with positive TRAb. PBMCs were the source of the RNA used for TCR sequencing. Sequencing used peripheral blood mononuclear cells (PBMCs), obtained when the disease was refractory, from a patient treated with antithyroid drugs. The source is a female donor with Graves disease.

The sample holds many counts of this clonotype. The CDR3, as DNA: TGTGCCACCAGCAGGGAGCCCTCCTACGAGCAGTACTTC. This sequence encodes CATSREPSYEQYF. The chain carries TRBV15 and TRBJ2-7; no clear D gene. The CDR3 spans 13 residues. The ends were cut back, 3 bases at V and 0 bases at J, with 6 bases in the middle. CDR1 LNHNV and CDR2 YYDKDF come from the germline V gene (reference sequence).

The chain has TRBV10-3 and TRBJ2-5; 8 nucleotides align to TRBD1. Trimming at V came to 5 bases and at J to 4 bases, leaving 6 bases not matched to a gene. The CDR3 contains 14 residues. Germline V gene lookup returns CDR1 ENHRY and CDR2 SYGVKD. CDR3 DNA: TGTGCCATCAGTCATTCCGACAGGGGAGAGACCCAGTACTTC. Translated, it gives CAISHSDRGETQYF.

This chain links TRBV6-1 with TRBJ1-5; D is unclear. Germline V gene lookup returns CDR1 MNHNS and CDR2 SASEGT. The CDR3 has 13 amino acids. V was clipped by 8 bases and J by 6 bases, with 14 bases between them. CDR3 residues: CASSYKVGQPQHF. For the CDR3, the DNA is TGTGCCAGCTCATACAAGGTCGGTCAGCCCCAGCATTTT.

V and J are TRBV19 and TRBJ1-1; D remains unclear. V lost 2 bases and J lost 5, with 9 bases in between. CDR1 LNHDA and CDR2 SQIVND come from the germline V gene (reference sequence). The CDR3 contains 13 residues. For the CDR3, the DNA is TGTGCCAGTAGTATAATCCGGGGAACTGAAGCTTTCTTT. Translation: CASSIIRGTEAFF.

This chain uses TRBV4-1 with TRBJ2-4; possibly TRBD1 for D (6 bases). The V end lost 1 base, the J end lost 8 bases, and 12 bases lay between the germline ends. CDR1 is MGHRA, CDR2 YSYEKL, per germline. The CDR3 length is 14 residues. The DNA for the CDR3 is TGCGCCAGCAGCCAAGGGACAGTGCAAGACATTCAGTACTTC. Protein: CASSQGTVQDIQYF.

The chain links TRBV7-9 to TRBJ2-7, with 7 bases that match TRBD1. CDR3 length: 17 residues. The V and J ends lost 3 bases and 0 bases, in that order; junction bases with no gene match: 11. Germline assignment: CDR1 SEHNR and CDR2 FQNEAQ (reference sequence). This CDR3 reads CASSFVTSYRGSYEQYF. The CDR3 coding sequence is TGTGCCAGCAGCTTTGTCACCTCGTACAGGGGCTCCTACGAGCAGTACTTC.

In this sample, this clonotype turned up a few times. The chain has TRBV6-1 and TRBJ1-4; D uncertain. V lost 7 bases and J 0 bases, leaving 9 bases between the germline ends. Germline V gene sequence: CDR1 MNHNS, CDR2 SASEGT. This CDR3 is built from 14 residues. CDR3 sequence (DNA): TGTGCCAGCAAACACAGTGCAACTAATGAAAAACTGTTTTTT. Translating it yields CASKHSATNEKLFF.

The chain is built from TRBV20-1 and TRBJ1-2, with unresolved D. V gave up 5 bases and J gave up 4 bases, with 11 bases separating them. This CDR3 is 12 amino acids long. In germline, CDR1 is DFQATT, CDR2 SNEGSKA (reference sequence). This CDR3 reads CSAEEEIYGYTF. The CDR3 nucleotides are TGCAGTGCTGAGGAAGAAATCTATGGCTACACCTTC.

This clonotype has a handful of counts. The chain employs TRBV6-1 and TRBJ1-1, with 9 bases matching TRBD1. J lost 4 bases, V lost 6 bases, and 15 bases had no gene match. This CDR3 is built from 17 residues. Germline V gene data show CDR1 as MNHNS and CDR2 as SASEGT. In DNA, the CDR3 is TGTGCCAGCAGGTCCCCGGGACAGGGCAAATGGGGCACTGAAGCTTTCTTT. Translated: CASRSPGQGKWGTEAFF.

This clonotype came up a few times. The chain combines TRBV20-1 with TRBJ1-4, with D perhaps TRBD1 (5 bases). Germline-derived CDR1 and CDR2 are DFQATT and SNEGSKA (reference sequence). Trimming cost V 6 bases and J 0 bases, with 11 bases left between them. The CDR3 loop spans 14 amino acids. The CDR3 loop is CSAARDATNEKLFF. The CDR3 bases are TGCAGTGCGGCCAGGGATGCAACTAATGAAAAACTGTTTTTT.